This entry features one T cell receptor (beta chain) sequence. This clone's antigen is unknown. No much larger clone exists at a distance of one base, and base qualities are not known. TCRbeta CDR3 regions were amplified from genomic DNA by means of the immunoSEQ Assay, a bias-controlled multiplex PCR. Regarding the original processing steps: The number of nucleated cells in each sample was estimated by amplification of reference gene primers within the assay. To quantify the absolute abundance of each unique TCRbeta CDR3 rearrangement, sequence reads were collapsed and filtered. For each sample, productive Simpson clonality was calculated by taking the square root of Simpson's diversity index across productive rearrangements. TCRdb mirrors the immuneACCESS table, restricted to in-frame sequences. Some clones are absent from its copies; in checked studies, under half trace to an unresolved V gene, and the reason for the others is unknown. V and J calls and clone size are those listed in that table; D and trimming were worked out from the DNA. The sample profile shows about 440,000 clones; roughly 85% of them were found once. Approximately 2% of the sample goes to the ten largest clones.

The data are from a study of blood T cell repertoires in COVID-19 (dated by TCRdb to the early 2020s). In terms of the full investigation: Collaborator samples came from the United States, Italy and Spain and covered acute and convalescent phases of COVID-19. The material from the prospective study consisted of cDNA or gDNA derived from T cells, B-cell-depleted T cells, or PBMCs. The dataset comprised deeply sampled blood TCRbeta repertoires from subjects exposed to, actively infected with, or recovered from COVID-19. The repertoires were made available in a free public database intended to serve as a resource for research on the immune response to SARS-CoV-2. The samples were drawn from the first 160 participants of the ongoing ImmuneRACE study and from 950 to 1,500 subjects provided by 6 global collaborators. Nearly every sample came with metadata listing a de-identified subject ID, COVID-19 status, age in years and sex. Where available, HLA class I and class II types were taken from metadata supplied by the sample provider and were not determined by assay-based typing. The paper's findings and limits, for the study overall: How much clinical and demographic metadata was included differed by source and by participant, and the metadata was provided uncurated.

The CDR3 spans 14 residues, from the cysteine through the phenylalanine. The CDR3 DNA has 42 bases and is translated from base 1. For this chain, trimming is 6 bases at the V end and 4 bases at the J end, and the number of junction bases without a gene match is 6. Based on the germline V gene (reference sequence), the CDR1 and CDR2 sequences are LGHDT and YNNKEL. Participants in the prospective study were enrolled through a virtual design, were aged roughly 18 to 90 years, and lived in 20 to 30 United States geographic areas. In the prospective study, participants were assigned to cohorts based on the clinical history participants reported in a screening survey and a study questionnaire. Each participant in the prospective study had whole blood, serum and a nasopharyngeal or oropharyngeal swab collected by mobile phlebotomists. Over a 2-month period, participants in the prospective study had the option of providing additional blood draws and questionnaires. Prospective study blood samples were shipped either frozen or at room temperature before DNA extraction.

The chain uses TRBV3-1 (or the pseudogene TRBV3-2) and TRBJ2-3, and TRBD2 matches 8 of the central bases. The material sequenced was PBMCs or T cells enriched from blood (not recorded which). The sequence was collected from a woman aged 18-35 years with acute COVID-19. The CDR3 here reads CASSRTSIADTQYF. The DNA sequence is as follows: TGTGCCAGCAGTCGGACTAGCATAGCAGATACGCAGTATTTT.